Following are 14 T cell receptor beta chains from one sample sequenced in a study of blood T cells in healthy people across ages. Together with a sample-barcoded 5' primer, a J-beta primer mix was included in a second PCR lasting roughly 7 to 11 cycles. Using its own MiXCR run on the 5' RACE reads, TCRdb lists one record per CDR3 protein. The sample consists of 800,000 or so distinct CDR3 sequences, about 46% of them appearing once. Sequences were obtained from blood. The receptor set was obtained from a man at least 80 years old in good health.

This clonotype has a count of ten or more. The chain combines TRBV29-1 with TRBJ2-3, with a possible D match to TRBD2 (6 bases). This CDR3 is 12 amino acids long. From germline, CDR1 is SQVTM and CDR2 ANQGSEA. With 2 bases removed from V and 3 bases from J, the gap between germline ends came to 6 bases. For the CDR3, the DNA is TGCAGCGTTGAACGGGGGACAGATACGCAGTATTTT. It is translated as CSVERGTDTQYF.

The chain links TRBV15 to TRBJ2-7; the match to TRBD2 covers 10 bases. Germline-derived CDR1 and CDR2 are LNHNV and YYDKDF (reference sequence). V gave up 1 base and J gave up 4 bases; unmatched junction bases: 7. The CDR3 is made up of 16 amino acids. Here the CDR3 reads CATSRVVLAGGYEQYF. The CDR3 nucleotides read TGTGCCACCAGCAGAGTGGTATTAGCGGGAGGATACGAGCAGTACTTC.

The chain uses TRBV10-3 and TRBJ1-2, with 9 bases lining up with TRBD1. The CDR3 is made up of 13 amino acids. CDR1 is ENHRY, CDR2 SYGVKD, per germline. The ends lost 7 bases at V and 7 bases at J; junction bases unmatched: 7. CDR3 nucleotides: TGTGCCATCACCTGGGACAGGGAGGGTGGCTACACCTTC. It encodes CAITWDREGGYTF.

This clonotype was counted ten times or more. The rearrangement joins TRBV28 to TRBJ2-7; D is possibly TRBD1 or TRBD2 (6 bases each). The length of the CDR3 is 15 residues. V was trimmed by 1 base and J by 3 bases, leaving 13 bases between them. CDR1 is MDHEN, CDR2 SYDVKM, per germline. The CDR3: CASSLLGGPVYEQYF. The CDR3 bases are TGTGCCAGCAGTTTATTGGGGGGCCCAGTCTACGAGCAGTACTTC.

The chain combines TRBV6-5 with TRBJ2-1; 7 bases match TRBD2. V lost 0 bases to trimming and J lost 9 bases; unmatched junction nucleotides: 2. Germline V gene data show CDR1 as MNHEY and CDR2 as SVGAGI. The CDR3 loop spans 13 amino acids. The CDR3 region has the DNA TGTGCCAGCAGTTACTCTGTAGCGGGTGAGCAGTTCTTC. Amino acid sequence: CASSYSVAGEQFF.

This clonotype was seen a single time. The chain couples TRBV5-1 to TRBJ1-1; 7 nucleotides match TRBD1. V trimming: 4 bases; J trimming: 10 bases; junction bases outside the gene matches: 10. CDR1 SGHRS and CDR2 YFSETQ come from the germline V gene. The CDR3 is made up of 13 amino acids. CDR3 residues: CASSVGTVNGAFF. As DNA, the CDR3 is TGCGCCAGCAGCGTTGGGACAGTGAATGGAGCTTTCTTT.

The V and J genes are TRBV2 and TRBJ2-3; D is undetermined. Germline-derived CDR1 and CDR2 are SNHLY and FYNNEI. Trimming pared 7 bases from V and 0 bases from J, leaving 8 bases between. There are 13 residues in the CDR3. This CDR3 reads CASTRASTDTQYF. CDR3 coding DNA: TGTGCCAGCACCCGGGCTAGCACAGATACGCAGTATTTT.

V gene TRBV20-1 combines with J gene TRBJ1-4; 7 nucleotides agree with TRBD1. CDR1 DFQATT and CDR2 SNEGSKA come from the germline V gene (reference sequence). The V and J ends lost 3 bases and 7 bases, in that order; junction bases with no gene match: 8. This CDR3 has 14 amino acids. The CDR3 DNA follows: TGCAGTGCTAGGGACAGGCGGGGGGGTGAAAAACTGTTTTTT. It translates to CSARDRRGGEKLFF.

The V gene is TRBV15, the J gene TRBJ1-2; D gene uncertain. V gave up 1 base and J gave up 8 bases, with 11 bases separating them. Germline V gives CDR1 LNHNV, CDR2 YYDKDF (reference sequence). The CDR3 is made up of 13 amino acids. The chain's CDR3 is CATSRVVGRGYTF. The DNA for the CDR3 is TGTGCCACCAGCAGAGTCGTGGGCAGAGGCTACACCTTC.

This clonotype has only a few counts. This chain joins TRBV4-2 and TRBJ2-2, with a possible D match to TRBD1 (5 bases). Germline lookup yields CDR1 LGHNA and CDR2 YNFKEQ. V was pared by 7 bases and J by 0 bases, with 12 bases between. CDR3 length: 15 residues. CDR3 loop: CASTSRASNTGELFF. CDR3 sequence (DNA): TGTGCCAGCACCAGCAGGGCCTCGAACACCGGGGAGCTGTTTTTT.

CDR3 residues: CSVGEGQGNEQYF. Here the CDR3 DNA reads TGCAGCGTTGGGGAGGGACAGGGCAATGAGCAGTACTTC. The chain employs TRBV29-1 and TRBJ2-5; 9 nucleotides line up with TRBD1. The CDR3 consists of 13 residues. CDR1 and CDR2 from the germline V gene are SQVTM and ANQGSEA. V was clipped by 4 bases and J by 11 bases; unmatched bases: 11.

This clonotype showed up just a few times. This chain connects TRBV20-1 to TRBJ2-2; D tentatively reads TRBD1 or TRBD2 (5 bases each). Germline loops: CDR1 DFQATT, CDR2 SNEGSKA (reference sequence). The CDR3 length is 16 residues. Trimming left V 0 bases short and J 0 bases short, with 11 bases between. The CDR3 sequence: CSARDPGGTNTGELFF. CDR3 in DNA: TGCAGTGCTAGAGATCCTGGGGGAACGAACACCGGGGAGCTGTTTTTT.

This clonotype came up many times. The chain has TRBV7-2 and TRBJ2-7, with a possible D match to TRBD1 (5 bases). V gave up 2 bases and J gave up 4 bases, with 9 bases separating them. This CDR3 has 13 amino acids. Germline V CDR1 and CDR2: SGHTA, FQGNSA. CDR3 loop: CASSLHRQYEQYF. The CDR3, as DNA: TGTGCCAGCAGCTTACACCGACAGTACGAGCAGTACTTC.

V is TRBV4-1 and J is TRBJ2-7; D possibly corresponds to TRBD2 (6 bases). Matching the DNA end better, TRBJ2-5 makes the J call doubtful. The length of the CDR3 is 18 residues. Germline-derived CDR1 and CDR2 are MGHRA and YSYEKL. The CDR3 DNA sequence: TGCGCCAGCAGCCAAGATGGAAATGGGGGGACGGCGGCAGAGACCCAGTACTTC. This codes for CASSQDGNGGTAAETQYF.